This TCR beta chain stems from a study of shared clonotypes between healthy human individuals. As for the study in general: Donor composition was a couple of women and three men, aged 18 to 49. General study results and limits: Larger estimated richness was generally recorded for naive subsets relative to memory subsets.

A word on this clone: As yet, its antigen is unknown.

The assay was immunoSEQ multiplex PCR, and TCRdb's table has in-frame clones only and misses some. The repertoire holds approximately 1.5 million clones, with approximately 98% as singletons. Trimming removed 6 bases from V and 5 bases from J, with 20 bases in between. The germline CDR1 and CDR2 sequences are SQVTM and ANQGSEA. The CDR3 has 15 residues. The V gene is TRBV29-1, the J gene TRBJ2-1; D may be TRBD1 (5 bases). Specimen: naive CD4+ T cells sorted from blood. Indicated subset: CD45RA+ positively selected. The clonotype originates from a man aged 30-40 years in good health. For the CDR3, the DNA is TGCAGCGTCGCTACCCCGTGGGGCAGTAACAATGAGCAGTTCTTC. It is translated as CSVATPWGSNNEQFF.